This is a list of T cell receptor beta chains from one sample in a study of blood T cell repertoires in COVID-19. Produced via immunoSEQ multiplex PCR; TCRdb's table is partial and in-frame only. The data hold about 49,000 clones, with over 65% observed a single time. The sample was peripheral blood. These receptors were collected from a woman in her seventies with acute or convalescent COVID-19. CDR3s include the opening cysteine and the closing phenylalanine or tryptophan. Expanded clones get a size class; other rows say once, few or many, or leave the size out.

V,size,CDR3
TRBV29-1,NA,CSVEGTAYNEQFF
TRBV4-1,NA,CASSQGVGAPKNTDTQYF
TRBV6-2/TRBV6-3,NA,CASSYTRYGYTF
TRBV6-5,NA,CASSYSRTGKAGELFF
TRBV19,once,CASTPRGLVGETQYF
TRBV3-1/TRBV3-2,NA,CASSQDTGTYEQYF
TRBV11-3,NA,CASSFSGSDTGELFF
TRBV6-2/TRBV6-3,NA,CASSPLAGSGTDTQYF
TRBV6-2/TRBV6-3,NA,CASSPGQEHQPQHF
TRBV5-4,few,CASSLGGGGANNEQFF
TRBV29-1,NA,CSVEVAGGNNEQFF
TRBV5-1,NA,CASSSTGGVQETQYF
TRBV3-1/TRBV3-2,NA,CASSQDSGLTNEKLFF
TRBV29-1,NA,CSVDLAGGREQYF
TRBV14,NA,CASSQAGGGGNTIYF
TRBV4-1,NA,CATTRQAITTGSYNEQFF
TRBV2,NA,CASSEWGQGAEAFF
TRBV2,NA,CASSEDGGPNYGYTF
TRBV6-2/TRBV6-3,NA,CASSWAGNEQYF
TRBV7-9,few,CASSSRTSGEEADTQYF
TRBV10-1,NA,CASRVRGQETQYF
TRBV3-1/TRBV3-2,NA,CASFGGLNTEAFF
TRBV12-3/TRBV12-4,NA,CASRDEDSYGYTF
TRBV4-1,NA,CASSPRLAGGAEQYF